The 22 T cell receptor beta chains given below trace back to one sample, sequenced in a study of T cell repertoires in cytomegalovirus infection. Antigens for these TCRs are unknown. TCRdb re-called the reads with MiXCR, one entry per CDR3 protein. This sample has around 230,000 distinct CDR3 sequences, with around 35% found just once. Sequences were derived from CD8+ T cells from cultured PBMCs, sampled from culture after CMV antigen stimulation. Receptors were obtained from a human donor in good health (CMV status not recorded). Some clones in this sample may be carry-over from other donors' samples.

The CDR3 nucleotides are TGTGCCAGCAAAAGCCAGGGGTTAGCCAAAAACATTCAGTACTTC. Its protein is CASKSQGLAKNIQYF. The gene calls are TRBV19 and TRBJ2-4; weak D call: TRBD1 (6 bases). V lost 9 bases to trimming and J lost 0 bases, with 15 bases between them. From germline, CDR1 is LNHDA and CDR2 SQIVND (reference sequence). The CDR3 is 15 amino acids.

The chain joins TRBV7-8 to TRBJ2-5; TRBD2 agrees at 7 bases. With V trimmed by 5 bases and J by 5 bases, 11 bases remained unmatched. Germline CDR1 and CDR2: SGHVS and FQNEAQ. The CDR3 is 15 residues long. The CDR3: CASSQGGWEGETQYF. The CDR3 DNA reads TGTGCCAGCAGCCAGGGAGGCTGGGAGGGCGAGACCCAGTACTTC.

This sequence joins TRBV12-5 and TRBJ1-4, with no clear D. The germline V gene encodes CDR1 LGHNT and CDR2 FRNRAP. V was trimmed by 6 bases and J by 0 bases, leaving 8 bases between them. The CDR3 length is 14 residues. The CDR3 nucleotides read TGTGCTAGTGGAAAAGAGTCAACTAATGAAAAACTGTTTTTT. It codes for CASGKESTNEKLFF.

J is TRBJ2-1 and V is TRBV7-8, with D possibly called TRBD1 or TRBD2 (5 bases each). Germline CDR1 reads SGHVS; CDR2 reads FQNEAQ. The CDR3 is 16 amino acids. V was clipped by 2 bases and J by 4 bases, with 15 bases between them. The CDR3 DNA follows: TGTGCCAGCAGCTTAATAACCGGGACGGCTTACAATGAGCAGTTCTTC. It specifies CASSLITGTAYNEQFF.

This chain uses TRBV24-1 with TRBJ2-3; 10 nucleotides match TRBD2. The CDR3 has 19 amino acids. Germline V lookup: CDR1 KGHDR, CDR2 SFDVKD. V shed 3 bases, J shed 4 bases, and the junction held 15 bases outside the gene matches. DNA for the CDR3: TGTGCCACCAGTGATCCCGGTGAGCGGGAGGGCCGGGTGCCAGATACGCAGTATTTT. Amino acid sequence: CATSDPGEREGRVPDTQYF.

This clonotype was detected many times. The chain recombines TRBV6-6 with TRBJ1-2; D not resolved. Trimming removed 2 bases from V and 8 bases from J, with 15 bases in between. This CDR3 has 14 residues. Germline V gene data show CDR1 as MNHNY and CDR2 as SVGAGI (reference sequence). The CDR3 sequence: CASSYVDSPGGYTF. CDR3 DNA sequence: TGTGCCAGCAGTTACGTAGACTCTCCGGGCGGCTACACCTTC.

This sequence joins TRBV27 and TRBJ1-5; 7 nucleotides agree with TRBD1. The CDR3 consists of 15 residues. In germline, CDR1 is MNHEY, CDR2 SMNVEV (reference sequence). V gave up 6 bases and J gave up 9 bases; unmatched junction bases: 14. CDR3 amino acids: CASSTFNTQGSPQHF. CDR3 DNA sequence: TGTGCCAGCAGCACCTTTAACACACAGGGGTCGCCCCAGCATTTT.

This clonotype has just a few counts. The chain employs TRBV27 and TRBJ1-2, with D perhaps matching TRBD1 (6 bases). V was trimmed by 8 bases and J by 8 bases, leaving 21 bases between them. Per germline, CDR1 MNHEY and CDR2 SMNVEV (reference sequence). The CDR3 spans 14 residues. CDR3 DNA sequence: TGTGCCAGCTCCGGGGAACAGGGCCCGGAGGGCTACACCTTC. Amino acids: CASSGEQGPEGYTF.

This sequence joins TRBV10-3 and TRBJ2-5; D gene unclear. Looked up from germline, CDR1 is ENHRY and CDR2 is SYGVKD. The CDR3 extends over 13 amino acids. The ends were cut back, 7 bases at V and 4 bases at J, with 13 bases in the middle. In DNA, the CDR3 is TGTGCCATCATGGGTTGGGCTGGAGAGACCCAGTACTTC. Encoded protein: CAIMGWAGETQYF.

This chain links TRBV3-1 with TRBJ2-2; TRBD2 aligns across 11 bases. Germline assignment: CDR1 LGHDT and CDR2 YNNKEL (reference sequence). Unmatched junction bases numbered 9, after V lost 5 bases and J lost 4 bases. This CDR3 region has 17 residues. Written as DNA, the CDR3 is TGTGCCAGCAGCGACGGGCAGGGACTAGCGGCCACCGGGGAGCTGTTTTTT. Its protein is CASSDGQGLAATGELFF.

The chain combines TRBV20-1 with TRBJ2-7, with D perhaps TRBD2 (5 bases). The CDR3 covers 11 residues. V was cut by 7 bases and J by 3 bases, with 10 bases left in between. Looked up from germline, CDR1 is DFQATT and CDR2 is SNEGSKA (reference sequence). CDR3 region: CSVVGGYEQYF. CDR3 coding DNA: TGCAGTGTAGTTGGAGGCTACGAGCAGTACTTC.

The chain is built from TRBV6-2 or TRBV6-3 and TRBJ2-2, with D possibly matching TRBD2 (5 bases). Germline lookup yields CDR1 MNHEY and CDR2 SVGEGT. The ends were cut back, 4 bases at V and 6 bases at J, with 9 bases in the middle. This CDR3 has 13 residues. The CDR3 region has the DNA TGTGCCAGCAGTTGGTCGAGGGCCGGGGAGCTGTTTTTT. Translated, it gives CASSWSRAGELFF.

The sample holds a few counts of this clonotype. The rearrangement uses TRBV19 and TRBJ1-3; D remains unclear. Germline CDR1 LNHDA, CDR2 SQIVND (reference sequence). CDR3 size: 13 residues. V was trimmed by 2 bases and J by 8 bases, leaving 10 bases between them. CDR3 nucleotide sequence: TGTGCCAGTAGTATAAGAGGCCAGGACACCATATATTTT. It specifies CASSIRGQDTIYF.

This clonotype was seen a few times. The chain uses TRBV11-2 and TRBJ2-2; perhaps D is TRBD1 or TRBD2 (6 bases each). The CDR3 is 13 residues long. V dropped 7 bases and J dropped 5 bases, with 11 bases sitting between them. The germline V gene has CDR1 SGHAT and CDR2 FQNNGV. The CDR3 here is CASTGGRTGELFF. The CDR3 DNA reads TGTGCCAGCACCGGGGGCCGGACCGGGGAGCTGTTTTTT.

This clonotype appeared a single time. The chain joins TRBV7-6 to TRBJ1-1; 9 bases match TRBD1. Germline CDR1 and CDR2: SGHVS and FNYEAQ. CDR3 size: 14 residues. Germline trimming cut 4 bases from V and 4 bases from J; bases unmatched to any gene: 4. CDR3 sequence: CASSSTGGFTEAFF. The CDR3 bases are TGTGCCAGCAGCTCTACAGGGGGCTTCACTGAAGCTTTCTTT.

This clonotype has just a few counts. V is TRBV20-1 and J is TRBJ2-5; D not certain. With 4 bases removed from V and 1 base from J, the gap between germline ends came to 10 bases. Germline loops: CDR1 DFQATT, CDR2 SNEGSKA (reference sequence). The CDR3 covers 13 residues. The CDR3, as DNA: TGCAGTGCTACCCTCTTAGGCCAAGAGACCCAGTACTTC. This translates into CSATLLGQETQYF.

The genes are TRBV7-3 and TRBJ2-1, with TRBD2 as a possible D gene (6 bases). The V gene lost 7 bases and the J gene lost 0 bases, with 13 bases spanning the gap. There are 15 residues in the CDR3. Germline CDR1 reads SGHTA; CDR2 reads FQGTGA. The CDR3 sequence: CASKEGPSSYNEQFF. The CDR3 nucleotides read TGTGCCAGCAAGGAGGGGCCTAGCTCCTACAATGAGCAGTTCTTC.

J is TRBJ2-5 and V is TRBV7-9; 14 bases match TRBD2. Losses at the gene ends were 5 bases for V and 1 base for J; bases not matched to a gene: 6. The CDR3 is 17 amino acids. Germline V gene data show CDR1 as SEHNR and CDR2 as FQNEAQ (reference sequence). The CDR3 spells CASSQGLAGGIQETQYF. The CDR3 DNA follows: TGTGCCAGCAGCCAAGGACTAGCGGGAGGTATCCAAGAGACCCAGTACTTC.

This clonotype has a handful of counts. The gene calls are TRBV7-3 and TRBJ2-2, with 14 bases fitting TRBD2. The CDR3 totals 16 residues. Germline V gene sequence: CDR1 SGHTA, CDR2 FQGTGA. Losses at the gene ends were 5 bases for V and 4 bases for J; bases not matched to a gene: 3. CDR3 sequence: CASSLGTSGSTGELFF. The CDR3 nucleotides read TGTGCCAGCAGCCTAGGGACTAGCGGGAGCACCGGGGAGCTGTTTTTT.

This clonotype was counted only a few times. V gene TRBV11-2 combines with J gene TRBJ2-1; 8 bases map to TRBD1. V trimming: 2 bases; J trimming: 5 bases; junction bases outside the gene matches: 8. The V gene's germline CDR1 is SGHAT and CDR2 FQNNGV. This CDR3 comprises 16 residues. The CDR3 reads CASSLPAQGDDNEQFF. CDR3 DNA: TGTGCCAGCAGCTTACCGGCACAGGGGGACGACAATGAGCAGTTCTTC.

V and J are TRBV20-1 and TRBJ1-3; the D gene is possibly TRBD1 (5 bases). Trimming took off 0 bases at V and 0 bases at J, with 12 bases between the two ends. CDR1 is DFQATT and CDR2 is SNEGSKA in the germline V gene (reference sequence). The CDR3 covers 16 residues. The CDR3 protein is CSARDRGRGSGNTIYF. DNA for the CDR3: TGCAGTGCTAGAGATCGGGGCCGGGGCTCTGGAAACACCATATATTTT.

This clonotype was seen many times. This rearrangement joins TRBV7-2 to TRBJ2-1; 8 bases map to TRBD1. CDR1 and CDR2 (germline): SGHTA, FQGNSA. The V and J ends lost 6 bases and 4 bases, in that order; junction bases with no gene match: 8. CDR3 length equals 15 residues. Written as DNA, the CDR3 is TGTGCCAGCAGACAAACAGGGGGGAGGTACAATGAGCAGTTCTTC. This codes for CASRQTGGRYNEQFF. Complete variable domain (other parts from reference TRBV7-2 and TRBJ2-1): GAGVSQSPSNKVTEKGKDVELRCDPISGHTALYWYRQSLGQGLEFLIYFQGNSAPDKSGLPSDRFSAERTGGSVSTLTIQRTQQEDSAVYLCASRQTGGRYNEQFFGPGTRLTVL.